This T cell receptor beta chain comes out of a study of blood T cell repertoires in COVID-19. The length of the CDR3 is 17 residues. CDR1 and CDR2 from the germline V gene are SGHNT and YYREEE (reference sequence). V gave up 1 base and J gave up 2 bases, with 17 bases separating them. This clone was seen just once. The repertoire was sequenced with immunoSEQ multiplex PCR; TCRdb's copy has only in-frame clones and lacks some. Seen here are over 150,000 clones, about 87% observed once, and the top ten hold about 0.96%. Material for sequencing was peripheral blood. This sequence joins TRBV5-4 and TRBJ2-3; maybe TRBD2 (7 bases). The receptor was isolated from a young woman who had recovered from COVID-19. CDR3 DNA sequence: TGTGCCAGCAGCTTGATCGTGGGGGGGCCGGTCACAGATACGCAGTATTTT. Residues: CASSLIVGGPVTDTQYF.